This T cell receptor (beta chain) was documented in a study of cytomegalovirus exposure and HLA in healthy donors. Study summary: As an earlier analysis found, around 170 million T cells yielded around 110 million unique TCR beta sequences. Points from the study as a whole: Compared with the approximately 700-donor mean, an Asian-associated ancestry cluster reportedly had fewer N-insertions, according to a later analysis. TCR beta V- and J-gene trimming, according to a later analysis, was linked to a missense DCLRE1C variant. Certain sequence variants were highly shared and formed a cluster, and this cluster was likely a sequencing artifact.

13 Jbeta primers and 60 Vbeta primers were used for the PCR. Libraries were prepared by immunoSEQ multiplex PCR; TCRdb keeps only in-frame clonotypes and omits some of them. Here the sample spans 110,000 or so clones, around 77% being singletons. Concerning this clone: The antigen is undetermined.

Germline V lookup: CDR1 SNHLY, CDR2 FYNNEI. The CDR3 sequence is 13 residues long. The V gene lost 4 bases and the J gene lost 0 bases, with 6 bases spanning the gap. The source material was PBMCs. The chain combines TRBV2 with TRBJ1-1, with D unclear. This receptor was taken from a woman in her 30s in good health and CMV-seropositive. The CDR3 bases are TGTGCCAGCAGTGGACACATGAACACTGAAGCTTTCTTT. This sequence encodes CASSGHMNTEAFF.